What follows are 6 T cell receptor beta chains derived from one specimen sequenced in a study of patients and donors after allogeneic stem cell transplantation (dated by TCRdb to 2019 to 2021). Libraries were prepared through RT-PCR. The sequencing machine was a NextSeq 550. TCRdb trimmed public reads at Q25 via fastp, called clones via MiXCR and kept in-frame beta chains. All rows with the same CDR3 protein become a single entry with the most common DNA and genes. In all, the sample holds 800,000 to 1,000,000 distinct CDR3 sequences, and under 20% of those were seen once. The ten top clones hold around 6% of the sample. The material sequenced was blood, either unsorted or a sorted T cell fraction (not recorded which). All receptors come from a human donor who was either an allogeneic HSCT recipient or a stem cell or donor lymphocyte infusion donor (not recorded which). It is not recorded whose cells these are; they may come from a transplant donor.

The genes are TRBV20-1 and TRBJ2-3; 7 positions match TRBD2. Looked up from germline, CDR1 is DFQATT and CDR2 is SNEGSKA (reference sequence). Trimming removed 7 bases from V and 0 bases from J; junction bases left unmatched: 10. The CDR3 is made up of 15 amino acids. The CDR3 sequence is CSGGRTRLSTDTQYF. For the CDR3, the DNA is TGCAGTGGTGGCAGGACTAGACTTAGCACAGATACGCAGTATTTT.

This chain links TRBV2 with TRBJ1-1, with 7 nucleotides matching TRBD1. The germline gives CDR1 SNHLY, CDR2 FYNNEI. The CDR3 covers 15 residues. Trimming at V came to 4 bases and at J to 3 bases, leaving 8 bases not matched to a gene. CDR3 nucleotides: TGTGCCAGCAGTGCCCAAGGGGGCCCCTACACTGAAGCTTTCTTT. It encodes CASSAQGGPYTEAFF.

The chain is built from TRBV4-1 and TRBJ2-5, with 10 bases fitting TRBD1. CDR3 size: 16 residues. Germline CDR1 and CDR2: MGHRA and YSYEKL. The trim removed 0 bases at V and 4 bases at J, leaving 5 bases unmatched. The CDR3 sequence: CASSQDIDRGPETQYF. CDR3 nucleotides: TGCGCCAGCAGCCAAGATATCGACAGGGGGCCAGAGACCCAGTACTTC.

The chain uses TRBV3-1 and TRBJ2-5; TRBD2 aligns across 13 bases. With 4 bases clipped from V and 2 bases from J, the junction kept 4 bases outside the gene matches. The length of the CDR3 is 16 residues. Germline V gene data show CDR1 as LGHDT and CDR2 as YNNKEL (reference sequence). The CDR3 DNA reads TGTGCCAGCAGCCGGACTAGCGGGAGTCTGCAAGAGACCCAGTACTTC. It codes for CASSRTSGSLQETQYF.

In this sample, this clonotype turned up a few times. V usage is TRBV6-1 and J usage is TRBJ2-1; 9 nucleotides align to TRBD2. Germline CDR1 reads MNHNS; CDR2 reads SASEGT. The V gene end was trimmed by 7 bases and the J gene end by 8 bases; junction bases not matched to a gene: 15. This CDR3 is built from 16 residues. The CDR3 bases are TGTGCCAGCATGGGGAGGCGGCTAGCGGGATGGTATGAGCAGTTCTTC. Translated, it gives CASMGRRLAGWYEQFF.

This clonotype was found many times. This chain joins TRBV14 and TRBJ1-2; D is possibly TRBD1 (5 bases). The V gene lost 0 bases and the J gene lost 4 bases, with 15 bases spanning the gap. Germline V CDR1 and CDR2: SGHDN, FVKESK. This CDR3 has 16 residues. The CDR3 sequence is CASSQESQEDLYGYTF. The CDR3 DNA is TGTGCCAGCAGCCAAGAATCACAGGAGGACCTCTATGGCTACACCTTC.